The next 16 T cell receptor beta chains were all read from a single sample in a study of T cell clonality in common variable immunodeficiency. Profiling relied on immunoSEQ multiplex PCR, and the TCRdb table lists in-frame clones only, not all of them. This repertoire holds approximately 58,000 clones, and none appear only once. Material: peripheral blood mononuclear cells. These receptors originate from a person aged 18-70 years in good health.

This clone was seen many times. Read data end 3 residues before the CDR3 end; the end is taken from the germline J gene. This sequence joins TRBV20-1 and TRBJ2-5, with 7 bases that match TRBD2. Per the germline V gene, CDR1 is DFQATT and CDR2 is SNEGSKA (reference sequence). Germline trimming cut 6 bases from V and 2 bases from J; bases unmatched to any gene: 12. The CDR3 has 15 residues. The sequenced part of the CDR3 DNA is TGCAGTGCCCCTAGAGGCGGGAGTTTTCAAGAGACC. Amino acids: CSAPRGGSFQET. The CDR3 reads in full as CSAPRGGSFQETQYF.

This clone was recorded many times. Read sequence stops 3 residues before the CDR3 end, and the germline J gene provides the missing end. The V and J genes are TRBV2 and TRBJ2-6; 7 bases match TRBD1. This CDR3 comprises 18 residues. Trimming removed 3 bases from V and 6 bases from J; junction bases left unmatched: 14. Germline V gene sequence: CDR1 SNHLY, CDR2 FYNNEI. The CDR3 sequence is CASSDRAGGAPTANVLTF. The CDR3 DNA, read in part, is TGTGCCAGCAGTGATCGGGCAGGGGGAGCGCCTACGGCCAACGTC.

In its sample, this clone is medium-sized (0.01 to 0.1%). The read finishes 3 residues shy of the CDR3 end, and the germline J gene is used to complete it. The chain employs TRBV5-1 and TRBJ2-6; 7 bases agree with TRBD1. CDR3 length: 17 residues. Trimming removed 4 bases from V and 0 bases from J; junction bases left unmatched: 7. Germline lookup yields CDR1 SGHRS and CDR2 YFSETQ. CDR3 DNA, as far as it was read: TGCGCCAGCAGCCTGGGACAGCCTAGCTCTGGGGCCAACGTC. Protein sequence: CASSLGQPSSGANV. The CDR3, in full, reads CASSLGQPSSGANVLTF.

This clone was detected a few times. The sequence runs out 3 residues before the end of the CDR3; the remainder is reconstructed from the germline J gene. This chain joins TRBV11-2 and TRBJ1-1, with 7 positions matching TRBD1. The CDR3 is 14 amino acids. J was trimmed by 3 bases and V by 1 base; bases with no gene match: 2. From germline, CDR1 is SGHAT and CDR2 FQNNGV. The CDR3 region is CASSLGGQYTEAFF. Partial CDR3 DNA: TGTGCCAGCAGCTTAGGGGGACAGTACACTGAA.

With respect to this clone: The read halts 3 residues ahead of the CDR3 end, with the missing end drawn from the germline J gene. V gene TRBV19 combines with J gene TRBJ1-5; D possibly corresponds to TRBD1 (6 bases). CDR3 length equals 17 residues. Germline V gives CDR1 LNHDA, CDR2 SQIVND (reference sequence). V was shortened by 6 bases and J by 5 bases, with 23 bases between the two germline ends. This CDR3 is CASRSPLGAPVDQPQHF. The sequenced CDR3 bases are TGTGCCAGTAGATCCCCCCTGGGGGCCCCGGTAGATCAGCCC.

The table lists this clone with many counts. Sequencing ends 3 residues short of the CDR3 end; the germline J gene provides the rest. The chain uses TRBV2 and TRBJ2-7, with 13 bases fitting TRBD2. There are 15 residues in the CDR3. Germline V gene data show CDR1 as SNHLY and CDR2 as FYNNEI. Losses at the gene ends were 5 bases for V and 4 bases for J; bases not matched to a gene: 5. Partial CDR3 DNA: TGTGCCAGCAGTCCAAGGACTAGCGGGAGTTACGAG. This codes for CASSPRTSGSYE. The entire CDR3 protein reads CASSPRTSGSYEQYF.

This clone was picked up many times. The CDR3 loop is CSVDPTGLYGYTF. The sequenced part of the CDR3 DNA is TGCAGCGTTGACCCGACAGGTTTATATGGC. The rearrangement joins TRBV29-1 to TRBJ1-2; D perhaps matches TRBD1 (6 bases). The sequence runs out 3 residues before the end of the CDR3; the remainder is reconstructed from the germline J gene. CDR1 is SQVTM and CDR2 is ANQGSEA in the germline V gene. V was cut by 3 bases and J by 5 bases, with 13 bases left in between. The length of the CDR3 is 13 residues.

This clone was seen many times. The read stops 3 residues short of the end of the CDR3; the missing end is completed from the germline J gene. V usage is TRBV5-4 and J usage is TRBJ2-7, with 7 bases identical to TRBD1. There are 14 residues in the CDR3. Germline V gives CDR1 SGHNT, CDR2 YYREEE (reference sequence). The V segment lost 2 bases and the J segment 4 bases; nucleotides outside the gene matches: 6. This CDR3 reads CASSFDRVGYEQYF. The covered CDR3 bases are TGTGCCAGCAGCTTTGACAGGGTTGGGTACGAG.

This clone was picked up many times. The CDR3 DNA, read in part, is TGTGCCAGCAGCTTATCGGGGACAGAGAACTACGAG. It yields the protein CASSLSGTENYE. The whole CDR3 region reads CASSLSGTENYEQYF. This chain joins TRBV7-6 and TRBJ2-7, with 7 nucleotides matching TRBD1. The CDR3 end falls 3 residues outside the read, so it is completed with the germline J gene. Trimming removed 2 bases from V and 3 bases from J; junction bases left unmatched: 7. This CDR3 is 15 amino acids long. Looked up from germline, CDR1 is SGHVS and CDR2 is FNYEAQ.

At least ten counts were recorded for this clone. The read terminates 3 residues ahead of where the CDR3 ends, so the germline J gene completes it. The V call is TRBV29-1, the J call TRBJ1-1; D perhaps matches TRBD1 (5 bases). V was trimmed by 1 base and J by 4 bases, leaving 7 bases between them. This CDR3 is 12 amino acids long. Germline V gene data show CDR1 as SQVTM and CDR2 as ANQGSEA. CDR3 sequence reads: CSVEGGGTEAFF. CDR3 DNA (partial): TGCAGCGTTGAAGGGGGGGGCACTGAA.

This clone was detected many times. The CDR3 end lies 3 residues beyond the end of the read and is filled in from the germline J gene. The chain recombines TRBV19 with TRBJ1-1, with 8 bases matching TRBD1. Germline lookup yields CDR1 LNHDA and CDR2 SQIVND (reference sequence). CDR3 length: 13 amino acids. J gave up 4 bases and V 9 bases, and 7 bases lay outside the gene matches. The CDR3 bases that were read are TGTGCCAGCCGGACAGGGTCGGGCACTGAA. As protein: CASRTGSGTE. The entire CDR3 is CASRTGSGTEAFF.

This clone occurred many times. Coverage ceases 3 residues before the CDR3 finishes, and the germline J gene fills in the end. The chain couples TRBV19 to TRBJ1-1; 7 nucleotides line up with TRBD1. V dropped 5 bases and J dropped 0; count of bases not matched to a gene: 3. Germline lookup yields CDR1 LNHDA and CDR2 SQIVND (reference sequence). The CDR3 is made up of 14 amino acids. The part of the CDR3 DNA that was read is TGTGCCAGTAGTTCCGGGACAGTGAACACTGAA. Encoded protein: CASSSGTVNTE. The entire CDR3 reads CASSSGTVNTEAFF.

This clone was found a few times. Sequencing ends 3 residues short of the CDR3 end; the germline J gene provides the rest. The V call is TRBV7-8, the J call TRBJ2-7; TRBD2 might be the D (5 bases). Trimming removed 5 bases from V and 1 base from J, with 15 bases in between. The length of the CDR3 is 15 residues. CDR1 and CDR2 (germline): SGHVS, FQNEAQ. CDR3 DNA (partial): TGTGCCAGCAGCCCCGTCGGCGGGTCTTCCTACGAG. It is translated as CASSPVGGSSYE. The entire CDR3 protein is CASSPVGGSSYEQYF.

Comments on this clone: The read terminates 3 residues ahead of where the CDR3 ends, so the germline J gene completes it. This chain uses TRBV19 with TRBJ1-2; 9 bases line up with TRBD1. CDR1 and CDR2 (germline): LNHDA, SQIVND (reference sequence). The V gene end was trimmed by 6 bases and the J gene end by 4 bases; junction bases not matched to a gene: 6. This CDR3 is built from 14 residues. The sequenced part of the CDR3 DNA is TGTGCCAGTAGCGCCACAGGGGGCGGCTATGGC. Translated: CASSATGGGYG. From start to end, the CDR3 is CASSATGGGYGYTF.

Ten or more counts support this clone. The read terminates 3 residues ahead of where the CDR3 ends, so the germline J gene completes it. The chain recombines TRBV18 with TRBJ2-1, with 9 bases fitting TRBD2. In germline, CDR1 is KGHSH, CDR2 LQKENI. With V trimmed by 3 bases and J by 7 bases, 10 bases remained unmatched. The CDR3 spans 16 residues. CDR3 bases read: TGTGCCAGCTCACCTAGGGCGGGGCTAGCGGGAAATGAG. This gives the protein CASSPRAGLAGNE. The entire CDR3 reads CASSPRAGLAGNEQFF.

This clone was seen more than once but under ten times. The CDR3 sequence is CSARDMGQGFYEQYF. The sequenced part of the CDR3 DNA is TGCAGTGCTAGAGATATGGGACAGGGATTCTACGAG. The V and J genes are TRBV20-1 and TRBJ2-7, with TRBD1 matching 9 bases. The sequence runs out 3 residues before the end of the CDR3; the remainder is reconstructed from the germline J gene. Germline CDR1 is DFQATT and CDR2 is SNEGSKA (reference sequence). There are 15 residues in the CDR3. The trim removed 0 bases at V and 3 bases at J, leaving 6 bases unmatched.